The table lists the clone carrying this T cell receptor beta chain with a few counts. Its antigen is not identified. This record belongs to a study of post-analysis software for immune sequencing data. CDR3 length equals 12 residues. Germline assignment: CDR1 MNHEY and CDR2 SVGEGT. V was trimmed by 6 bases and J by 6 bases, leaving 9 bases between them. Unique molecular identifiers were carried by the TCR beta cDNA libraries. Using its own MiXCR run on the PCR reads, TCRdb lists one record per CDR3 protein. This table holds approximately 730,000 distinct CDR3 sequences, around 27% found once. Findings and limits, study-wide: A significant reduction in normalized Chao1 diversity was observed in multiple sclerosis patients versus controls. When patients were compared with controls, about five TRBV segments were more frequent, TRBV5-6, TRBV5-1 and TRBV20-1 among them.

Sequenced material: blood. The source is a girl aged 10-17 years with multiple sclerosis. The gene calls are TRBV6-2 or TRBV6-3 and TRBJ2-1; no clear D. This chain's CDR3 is CASSSPGNEQFF. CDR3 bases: TGTGCCAGCAGCTCCCCGGGCAATGAGCAGTTCTTC.